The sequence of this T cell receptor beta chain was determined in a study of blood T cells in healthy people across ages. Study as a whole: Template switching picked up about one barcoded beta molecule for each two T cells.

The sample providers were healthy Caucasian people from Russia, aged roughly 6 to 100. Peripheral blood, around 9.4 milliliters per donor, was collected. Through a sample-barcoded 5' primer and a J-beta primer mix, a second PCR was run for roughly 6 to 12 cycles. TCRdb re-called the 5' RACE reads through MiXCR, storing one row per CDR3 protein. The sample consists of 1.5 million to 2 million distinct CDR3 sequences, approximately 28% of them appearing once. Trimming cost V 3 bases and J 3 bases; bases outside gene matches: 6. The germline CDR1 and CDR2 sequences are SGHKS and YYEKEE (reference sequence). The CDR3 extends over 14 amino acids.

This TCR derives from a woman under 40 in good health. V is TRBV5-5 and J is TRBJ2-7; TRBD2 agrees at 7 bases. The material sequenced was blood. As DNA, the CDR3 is TGTGCCAGCAGCTGGGGGGGGGATGTCTACGAGCAGTACTTC. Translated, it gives CASSWGGDVYEQYF.